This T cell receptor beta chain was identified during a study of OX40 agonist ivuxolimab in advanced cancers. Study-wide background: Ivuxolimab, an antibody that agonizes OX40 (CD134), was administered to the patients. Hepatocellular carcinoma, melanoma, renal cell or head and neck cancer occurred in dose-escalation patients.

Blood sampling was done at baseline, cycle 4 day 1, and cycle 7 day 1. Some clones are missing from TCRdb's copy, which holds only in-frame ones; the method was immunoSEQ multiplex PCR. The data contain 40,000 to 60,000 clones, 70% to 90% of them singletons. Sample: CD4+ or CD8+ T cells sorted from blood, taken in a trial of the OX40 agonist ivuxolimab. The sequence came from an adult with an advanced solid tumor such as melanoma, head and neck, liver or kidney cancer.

CDR3 region: CAWSTGTGLTGELFF. The CDR3 DNA is TGTGCCTGGAGCACCGGGACAGGGCTCACCGGGGAGCTGTTTTTT. The J gene is TRBJ2-2, the V gene TRBV30, with 9 bases identical to TRBD1. The germline gives CDR1 GTSNPN, CDR2 SVGIG (reference sequence). The CDR3 spans 15 residues. J gave up 4 bases and V 3 bases, and 6 bases lay outside the gene matches.